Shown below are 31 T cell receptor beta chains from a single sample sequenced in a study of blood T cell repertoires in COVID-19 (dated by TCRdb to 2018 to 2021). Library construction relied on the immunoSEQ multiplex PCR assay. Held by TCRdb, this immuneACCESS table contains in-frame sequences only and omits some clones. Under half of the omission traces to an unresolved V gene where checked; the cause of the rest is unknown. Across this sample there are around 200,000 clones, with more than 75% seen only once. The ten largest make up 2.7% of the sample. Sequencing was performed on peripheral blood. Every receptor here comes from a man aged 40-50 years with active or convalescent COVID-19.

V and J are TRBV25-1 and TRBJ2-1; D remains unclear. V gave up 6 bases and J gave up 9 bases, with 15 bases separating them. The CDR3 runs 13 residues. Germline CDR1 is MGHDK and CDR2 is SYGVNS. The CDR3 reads CASSGDGSTEQFF. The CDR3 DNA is TGTGCCAGCAGCGGAGACGGAAGCACTGAGCAGTTCTTC.

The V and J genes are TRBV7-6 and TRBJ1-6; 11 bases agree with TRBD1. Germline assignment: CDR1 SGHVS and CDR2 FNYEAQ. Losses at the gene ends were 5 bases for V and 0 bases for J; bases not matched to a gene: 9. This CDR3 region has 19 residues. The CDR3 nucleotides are TGTGCCAGCAGCGTGGACAGGGGGCCCCCCCACTCCTATAATTCACCCCTCCACTTT. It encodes CASSVDRGPPHSYNSPLHF.

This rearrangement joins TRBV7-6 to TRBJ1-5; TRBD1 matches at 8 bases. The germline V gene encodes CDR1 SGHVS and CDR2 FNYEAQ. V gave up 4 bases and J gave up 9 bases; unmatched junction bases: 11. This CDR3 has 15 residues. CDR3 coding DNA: TGTGCCAGCAGCTCCTCGACAGGGGCAGAATGGCCCCAGCATTTT. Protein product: CASSSSTGAEWPQHF.

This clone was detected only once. CDR3 protein: CAWREQGKGTYEQYF. The CDR3 coding sequence is TGTGCCTGGAGGGAACAGGGTAAGGGGACCTACGAGCAGTACTTC. The gene calls are TRBV30 and TRBJ2-7; D is perhaps TRBD1 (6 bases). V lost 3 bases, J lost 2 bases, and 17 bases lay in between. Germline-derived CDR1 and CDR2 are GTSNPN and SVGIG (reference sequence). This CDR3 contains 15 residues.

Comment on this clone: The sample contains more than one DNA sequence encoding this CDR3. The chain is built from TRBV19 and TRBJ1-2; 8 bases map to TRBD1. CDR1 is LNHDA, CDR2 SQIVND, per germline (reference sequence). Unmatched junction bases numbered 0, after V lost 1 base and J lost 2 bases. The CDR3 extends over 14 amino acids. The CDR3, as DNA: TGTGCCAGTAGTATAGGACAGGGGAACTATGGCTACACCTTC. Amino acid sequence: CASSIGQGNYGYTF. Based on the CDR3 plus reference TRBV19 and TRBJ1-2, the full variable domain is DGGITQSPKYLFRKEGQNVTLSCEQNLNHDAMYWYRQDPGQGLRLIYYSQIVNDFQKGDIAEGYSVSREKKESFPLTVTSAQKNPTAFYLCASSIGQGNYGYTFGSGTRLTVV.

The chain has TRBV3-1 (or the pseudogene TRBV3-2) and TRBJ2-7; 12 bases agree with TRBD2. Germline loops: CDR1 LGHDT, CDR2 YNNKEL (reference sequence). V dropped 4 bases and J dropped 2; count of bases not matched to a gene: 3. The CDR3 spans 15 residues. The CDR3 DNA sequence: TGTGCCAGCAGCCTAAGACTAGCGGGGGCCTACGAGCAGTACTTC. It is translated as CASSLRLAGAYEQYF.

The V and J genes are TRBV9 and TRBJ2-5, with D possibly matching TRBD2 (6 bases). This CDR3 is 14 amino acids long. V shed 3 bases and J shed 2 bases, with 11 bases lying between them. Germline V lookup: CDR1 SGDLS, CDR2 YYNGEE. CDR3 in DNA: TGTGCCAGCAGCGGCCGGGACTCGCAAGAGACCCAGTACTTC. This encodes CASSGRDSQETQYF.

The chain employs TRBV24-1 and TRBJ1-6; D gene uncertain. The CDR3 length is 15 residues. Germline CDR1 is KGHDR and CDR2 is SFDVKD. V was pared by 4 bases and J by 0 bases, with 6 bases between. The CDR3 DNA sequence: TGTGCCACCAGTGAGGGAGGCTCCTATAATTCACCCCTCCACTTT. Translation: CATSEGGSYNSPLHF.

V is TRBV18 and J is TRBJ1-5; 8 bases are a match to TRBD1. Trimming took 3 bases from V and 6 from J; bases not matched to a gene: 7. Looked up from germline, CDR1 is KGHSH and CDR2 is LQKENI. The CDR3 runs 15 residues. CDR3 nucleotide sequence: TGTGCCAGCTCACCCGGGACAGGTTCAACTCAGCCCCAGCATTTT. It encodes CASSPGTGSTQPQHF.

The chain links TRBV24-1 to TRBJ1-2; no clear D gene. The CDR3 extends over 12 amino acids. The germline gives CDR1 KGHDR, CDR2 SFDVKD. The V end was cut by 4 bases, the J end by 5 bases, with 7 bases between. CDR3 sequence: CATSDSIYGYTF. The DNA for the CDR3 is TGTGCCACCAGTGACAGTATTTATGGCTACACCTTC.

The CDR3 loop reads CASSQGDGSLEKLFF. In DNA form, the CDR3 reads TGCGCCAGCAGCCAAGGAGATGGTTCACTTGAAAAACTGTTTTTT. The chain employs TRBV4-1 and TRBJ1-4, with D uncertain. The germline V gene has CDR1 MGHRA and CDR2 YSYEKL. CDR3 length equals 15 residues. The germline V and J ends were trimmed by 1 base and 7 bases, with 13 bases remaining between them.

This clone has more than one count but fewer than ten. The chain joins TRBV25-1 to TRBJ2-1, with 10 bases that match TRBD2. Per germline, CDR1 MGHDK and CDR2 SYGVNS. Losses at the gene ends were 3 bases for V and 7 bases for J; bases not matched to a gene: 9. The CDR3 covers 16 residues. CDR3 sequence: CASSDSSGGRVNEQFF. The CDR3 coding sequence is TGTGCCAGCAGTGACTCTAGCGGGGGCCGGGTGAATGAGCAGTTCTTC. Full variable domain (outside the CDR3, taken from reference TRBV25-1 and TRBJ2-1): EADIYQTPRYLVIGTGKKITLECSQTMGHDKMYWYQQDPGMELHLIHYSYGVNSTEKGDLSSESTVSRIRTEHFPLTLESARPSHTSQYLCASSDSSGGRVNEQFFGPGTRLTVL.

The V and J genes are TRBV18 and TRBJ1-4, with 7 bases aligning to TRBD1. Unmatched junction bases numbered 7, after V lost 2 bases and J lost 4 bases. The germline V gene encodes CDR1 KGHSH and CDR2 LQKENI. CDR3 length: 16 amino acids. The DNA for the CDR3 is TGTGCCAGCTCACCATCGGGACAGAGGATTAATGAAAAACTGTTTTTT. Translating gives CASSPSGQRINEKLFF.

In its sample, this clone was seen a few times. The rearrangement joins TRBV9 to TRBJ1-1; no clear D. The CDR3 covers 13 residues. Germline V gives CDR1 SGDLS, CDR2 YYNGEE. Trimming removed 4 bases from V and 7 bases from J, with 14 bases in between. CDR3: CASSPPVPYEAFF. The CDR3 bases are TGTGCCAGCAGCCCTCCGGTGCCCTATGAAGCTTTCTTT.

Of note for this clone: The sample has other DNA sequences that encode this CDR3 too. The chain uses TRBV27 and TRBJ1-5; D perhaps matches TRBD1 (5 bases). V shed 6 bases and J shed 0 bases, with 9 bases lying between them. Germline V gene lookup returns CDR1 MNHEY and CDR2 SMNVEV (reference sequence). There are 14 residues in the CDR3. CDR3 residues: CASSLGGSNQPQHF. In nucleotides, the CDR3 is TGTGCCAGCAGCCTCGGGGGTAGCAATCAGCCCCAGCATTTT.

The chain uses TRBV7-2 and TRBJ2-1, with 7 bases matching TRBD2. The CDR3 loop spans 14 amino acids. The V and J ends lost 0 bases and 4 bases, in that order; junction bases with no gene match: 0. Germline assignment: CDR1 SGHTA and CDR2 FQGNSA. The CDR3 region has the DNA TGTGCCAGCAGCTTAGCGGGGGGGTACAATGAGCAGTTCTTC. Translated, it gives CASSLAGGYNEQFF.

CDR3 nucleotides: TGTGCCAGCAGTGACTACCGCAGGGGATCGAACACTGAAGCTTTCTTT. This codes for CASSDYRRGSNTEAFF. The gene calls are TRBV28 and TRBJ1-1; the D gene is possibly TRBD1 (6 bases). CDR1 MDHEN and CDR2 SYDVKM come from the germline V gene. With 5 bases removed from V and 1 base from J, the gap between germline ends came to 17 bases. CDR3 size: 16 residues.

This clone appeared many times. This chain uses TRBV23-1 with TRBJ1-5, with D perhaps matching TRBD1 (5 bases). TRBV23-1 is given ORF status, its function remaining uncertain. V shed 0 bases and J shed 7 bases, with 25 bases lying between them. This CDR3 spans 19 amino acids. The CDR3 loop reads CASSQSWGQGLPVGQPQHF. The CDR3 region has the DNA TGCGCCAGCAGTCAATCTTGGGGCCAGGGACTGCCCGTGGGGCAGCCCCAGCATTTT.

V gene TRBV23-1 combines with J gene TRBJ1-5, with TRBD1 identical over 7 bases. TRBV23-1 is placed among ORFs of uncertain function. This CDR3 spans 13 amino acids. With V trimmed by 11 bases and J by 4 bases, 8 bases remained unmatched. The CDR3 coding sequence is TGCGCCCCCGACAGGGCATATAATCAGCCCCAGCATTTT. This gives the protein CAPDRAYNQPQHF.

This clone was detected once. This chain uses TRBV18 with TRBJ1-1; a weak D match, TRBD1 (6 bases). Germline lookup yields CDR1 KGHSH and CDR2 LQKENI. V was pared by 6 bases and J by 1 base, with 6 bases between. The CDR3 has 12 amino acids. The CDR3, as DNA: TGTGCCAGCTCGGGGGCGAACACTGAAGCTTTCTTT. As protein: CASSGANTEAFF.

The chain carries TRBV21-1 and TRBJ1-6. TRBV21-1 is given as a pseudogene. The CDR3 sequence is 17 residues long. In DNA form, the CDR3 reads TGTGCCAGCAGCACCCCCTCCGGGAGCTCCTATAATTCACCCCTCCACTTT. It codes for CASSTPSGSSYNSPLHF.

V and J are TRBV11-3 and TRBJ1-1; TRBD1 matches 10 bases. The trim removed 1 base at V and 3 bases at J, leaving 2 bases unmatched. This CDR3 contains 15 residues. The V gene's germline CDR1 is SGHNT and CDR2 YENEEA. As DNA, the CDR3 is TGTGCCAGCAGCTTAGGTGGGACAGGGGACACTGAAGCTTTCTTT. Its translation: CASSLGGTGDTEAFF.

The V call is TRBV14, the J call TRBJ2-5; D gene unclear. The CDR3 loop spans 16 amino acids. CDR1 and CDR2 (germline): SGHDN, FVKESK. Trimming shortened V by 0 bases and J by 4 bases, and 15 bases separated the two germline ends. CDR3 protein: CASSQDRGRFGETQYF. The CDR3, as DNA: TGTGCCAGCAGCCAAGATCGAGGCCGATTCGGAGAGACCCAGTACTTC.

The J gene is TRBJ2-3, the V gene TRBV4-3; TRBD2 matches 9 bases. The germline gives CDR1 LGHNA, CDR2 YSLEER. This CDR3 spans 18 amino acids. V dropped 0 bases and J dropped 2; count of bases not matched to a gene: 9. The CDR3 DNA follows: TGCGCCAGCAGCCAAGATGAGGGATTAGCGGGAGCCACAGATACGCAGTATTTT. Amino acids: CASSQDEGLAGATDTQYF.

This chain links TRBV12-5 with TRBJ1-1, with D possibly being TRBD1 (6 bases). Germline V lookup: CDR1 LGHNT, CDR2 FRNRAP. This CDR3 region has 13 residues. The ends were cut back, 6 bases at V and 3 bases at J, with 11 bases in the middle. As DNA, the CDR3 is TGTGCTAGTGGGATCAGGGGTGACACTGAAGCTTTCTTT. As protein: CASGIRGDTEAFF. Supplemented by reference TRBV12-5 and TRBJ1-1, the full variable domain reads DARVTQTPRHKVTEMGQEVTMRCQPILGHNTVFWYRQTMMQGLELLAYFRNRAPLDDSGMPKDRFSAEMPDATLATLKIQPSEPRDSAVYFCASGIRGDTEAFFGQGTRLTVV.

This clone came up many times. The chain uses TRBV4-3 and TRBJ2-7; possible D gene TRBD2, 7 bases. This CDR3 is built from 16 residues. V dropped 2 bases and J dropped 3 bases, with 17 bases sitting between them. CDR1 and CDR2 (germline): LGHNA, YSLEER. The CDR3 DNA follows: TGCGCCAGCAGCCAAAAGGGGGGGCTAACACGCTACGAGCAGTACTTC. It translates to CASSQKGGLTRYEQYF.

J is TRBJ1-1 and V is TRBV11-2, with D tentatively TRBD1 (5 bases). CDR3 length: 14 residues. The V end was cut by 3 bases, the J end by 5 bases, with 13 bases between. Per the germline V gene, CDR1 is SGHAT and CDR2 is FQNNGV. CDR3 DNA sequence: TGTGCCAGCAGCTTTGGCAGGGCAGGGACTGAAGCTTTCTTT. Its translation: CASSFGRAGTEAFF.

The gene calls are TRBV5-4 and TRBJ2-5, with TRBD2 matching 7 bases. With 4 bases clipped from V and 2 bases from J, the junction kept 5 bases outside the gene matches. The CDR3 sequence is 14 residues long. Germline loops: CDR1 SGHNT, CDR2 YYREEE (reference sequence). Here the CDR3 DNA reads TGTGCCAGCAGCATAGGGAGGGGTCAAGAGACCCAGTACTTC. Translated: CASSIGRGQETQYF. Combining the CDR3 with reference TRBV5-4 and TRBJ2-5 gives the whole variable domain ETGVTQSPTHLIKTRGQQVTLRCSSQSGHNTVSWYQQALGQGPQFIFQYYREEENGRGNFPPRFSGLQFPNYSSELNVNALELDDSALYLCASSIGRGQETQYFGPGTRLLVL.

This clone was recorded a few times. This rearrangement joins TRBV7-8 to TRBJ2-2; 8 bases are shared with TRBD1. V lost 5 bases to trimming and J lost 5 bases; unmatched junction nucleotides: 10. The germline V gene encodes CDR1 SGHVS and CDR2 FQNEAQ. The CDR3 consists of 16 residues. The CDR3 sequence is CASSAAGGTLTGELFF. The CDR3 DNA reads TGTGCCAGCAGCGCCGCAGGGGGCACTTTGACCGGGGAGCTGTTTTTT.

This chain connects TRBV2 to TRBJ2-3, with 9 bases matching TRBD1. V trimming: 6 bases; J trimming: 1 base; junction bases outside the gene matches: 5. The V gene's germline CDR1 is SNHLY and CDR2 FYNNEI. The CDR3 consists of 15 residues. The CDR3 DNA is TGTGCCAGCAGCGTACAGGGGGCGCGCACAGATACGCAGTATTTT. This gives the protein CASSVQGARTDTQYF.

The DNA for the CDR3 is TGTGCCAGCAGCCCAGCGGGGGCCCGCACAGATACGCAGTATTTT. This translates into CASSPAGARTDTQYF. V is TRBV7-2 and J is TRBJ2-3, with 8 bases that match TRBD2. J gave up 1 base and V 5 bases, and 5 bases lay outside the gene matches. In germline, CDR1 is SGHTA, CDR2 FQGNSA. This CDR3 is built from 15 residues.